These T cell receptor beta chains were read from a single sample in a study of blood T cells in healthy people across ages. TCRdb itself ran the 5' RACE reads through MiXCR, one entry per CDR3 protein. The top ten clones hold around 18% of a sample with over 600,000 distinct CDR3 sequences, about half of them seen once. Sequenced input: blood. The receptors derive from a man aged 80 or over in good health. CDR3s include the opening cysteine and the closing phenylalanine or tryptophan. Fields, in order: CDR3 length, V gene, D gene, clone size, J gene, CDR3 DNA, CDR3 protein. A D gene is named only where the DNA matches it firmly. Clone size, where shown, is once, few, many, or a class for clones that have expanded.

16,TRBV7-7,TRBD1,.,TRBJ2-7,TGTGCTAGCAGCTTGGAGCTGAGAGACAGGGCTAAGGAGGAGTACTTC,CASSLELRDRAKEEYF
11,TRBV30,.,.,TRBJ2-7,TGTGCCTGGAGTAACTACTACGAGCAGTACTTC,CAWSNYYEQYF
19,TRBV7-2,.,.,TRBJ2-6,TGTGCCAGCAGCCACGAGGTCGTAGGGGCCTACTCTGGGGCCAACGTCCTGACTTTC,CASSHEVVGAYSGANVLTF
15,TRBV19,TRBD1,.,TRBJ1-2,TGTGCCAGTAGTTCCAGGACAGGGAGCAACTATGGCTACACCTTC,CASSSRTGSNYGYTF
16,TRBV7-3,TRBD2,few,TRBJ2-5,TGTGCCAGCAGCCCCAATCCTAGCGGGGTCCTGGAGACCCAGTACTTC,CASSPNPSGVLETQYF
16,TRBV12-3/TRBV12-4,TRBD1,.,TRBJ2-1,TGTGCCAGCAGTTCGGGGACAGCGAACTCCTACAATGAGCAGTTCTTC,CASSSGTANSYNEQFF
14,TRBV7-9,.,many,TRBJ2-7,TGTGCCAGCAGCCCCGCGTGGGAAGGGTACGAGCAGTACTTC,CASSPAWEGYEQYF
15,TRBV9,TRBD2,many,TRBJ2-1,TGTGCCAGCAGCGTGGGACTAGCGGACTACAATGAGCAGTTCTTC,CASSVGLADYNEQFF
12,TRBV21-1,.,many,TRBJ1-2,TGTGCCAGCACCGGACAGTTCTATGGCTACACCTTC,CASTGQFYGYTF
14,TRBV5-6,.,.,TRBJ2-7,TGTGCCAGCAGCTTTCGGGACACACCATACGAGCAGTACTTC,CASSFRDTPYEQYF
14,TRBV2,.,.,TRBJ2-1,TGTGCCAGCACTGAGGGGCGGACGTACAATGAGCAGTTCTTC,CASTEGRTYNEQFF
15,TRBV10-3,.,.,TRBJ2-1,TGTGCCACCCAGACGAGGGAGAGGCTTGGATACGAGCAGTTCTTC,CATQTRERLGYEQFF
16,TRBV2,TRBD2,.,TRBJ2-4,TGTGCCAGCAGTGCCTTGAGGAGCGGGGCCTACAATGAGCAGTACTTC,CASSALRSGAYNEQYF
18,TRBV7-9,TRBD1,.,TRBJ1-6,TGTGCCAGCAGCTTCGGACCGGGACAGGGTTTCCCCAATTCACCCCTCCACTTT,CASSFGPGQGFPNSPLHF
15,TRBV29-1,.,.,TRBJ2-3,TGCAGCGTTGAGCCCACCCAACGGGGTTCTGGAGCGCAGTATTTT,CSVEPTQRGSGAQYF
13,TRBV2,.,few,TRBJ2-7,TGTGCCAGCAGCACGGAGGGTTACAACGAGCAGTACTTC,CASSTEGYNEQYF
14,TRBV27,.,few,TRBJ1-4,TGTGCCAGCAGTTCGGCGGGGGCTAATGAAAAACTGTTTTTT,CASSSAGANEKLFF
12,TRBV27,.,.,TRBJ2-7,TGTGCCACCATAGACGGGAACTACGAGCAGTACTTC,CATIDGNYEQYF
13,TRBV12-3/TRBV12-4,.,many,TRBJ1-4,TGTGCCAGCAGTCCTCAGATGAATGAAAAACTGTTTTTT,CASSPQMNEKLFF
13,TRBV5-1,TRBD1,.,TRBJ1-1,TGCGCCAGCCATGCACAGGGGTCGACTGAAGCTTTCTTT,CASHAQGSTEAFF
16,TRBV20-1,.,.,TRBJ2-5,TGCAGTGCTAGAGCCCACAAGATTATCCCGCAAGAGACCCAGTACTTC,CSARAHKIIPQETQYF
15,TRBV7-2,.,.,TRBJ2-1,TGTGCCAGCAGCTCCAGTGGGGGCCTGTACAATGAGCAGTTCTTC,CASSSSGGLYNEQFF
15,TRBV4-2,TRBD1,.,TRBJ2-5,TGTGCCAGCAGCCATTCCGGGACAGAACAAGAGACCCAGTACTTC,CASSHSGTEQETQYF
12,TRBV27,.,few,TRBJ2-1,TGTGCCAGCAAAGCCCCCTACAATGAGCAGTTCTTC,CASKAPYNEQFF
14,TRBV7-2,.,.,TRBJ2-3,TGTGCCAGCAGCTTAGCGCGGGACACAGATACGCAGTATTTT,CASSLARDTDTQYF
15,TRBV12-3/TRBV12-4,TRBD1,few,TRBJ2-5,TGTGCCAGCAGTTTTGTCAGGGGGCTGGAAGAGACCCAGTACTTC,CASSFVRGLEETQYF
15,TRBV13,.,once,TRBJ2-5,TGTGCCAGCAGCTCCTCCCGGCCACTACCCGGTGAGCAGTACTTC,CASSSSRPLPGEQYF
16,TRBV3-1,TRBD1,few,TRBJ1-4,TGTGCCAGCAGCCAAGATGGGGACAGCCGTAATGAAAAACTGTTTTTT,CASSQDGDSRNEKLFF
13,TRBV20-1,.,.,TRBJ2-1,TGCAGTGCTAGAATAGTACTCTACAATGAGCAGTTCTTC,CSARIVLYNEQFF
18,TRBV13,TRBD2,few,TRBJ2-2,TGTGCCAGCAGCGGCCAGACTAGCGGGAGAGGAGGGACCGGGGAGCTGTTTTTT,CASSGQTSGRGGTGELFF
12,TRBV12-3/TRBV12-4,.,.,TRBJ2-5,TGTGCCAGCACGATAACAATCAATGAGCAGTACTTC,CASTITINEQYF
13,TRBV3-1,.,.,TRBJ2-7,TGTGCCAGCAGCCCACTAATCTTGAGCGAGCAGTACTTC,CASSPLILSEQYF
16,TRBV10-2,.,.,TRBJ2-1,TGCGCCAGCAGTGTCAGGGGCGGAATCCCCTACAATGAGCAGTTCTTC,CASSVRGGIPYNEQFF
18,TRBV18,.,.,TRBJ2-6,TGTGCCAGCTCTAAATCCAGGGTGAACCTCTCTGGGGCCAACGTACTGACTTTC,CASSKSRVNLSGANVLTF
14,TRBV21-1,.,once,TRBJ1-2,TGTGCCAGCAGCTGGGATGGACAGGGGGATGGCTACACCTTC,CASSWDGQGDGYTF
12,TRBV5-1,.,.,TRBJ2-5,TGCGTCAGCAGCGCCGCCCAAGAGACCCAGTACTTC,CVSSAAQETQYF
18,TRBV20-1,TRBD2,.,TRBJ2-7,TGCAGTGCTAGGAAGAGACTAGCGGGAGCGAGGAAAAACTACGAGCAGTACTTC,CSARKRLAGARKNYEQYF
13,TRBV25-1,.,few,TRBJ2-2,TGTGCCAGCAGTGCAGCGTTCACCGGGGAGCTGTTTTTT,CASSAAFTGELFF
14,TRBV5-1,.,once,TRBJ1-1,TGCGCCAGCAGCTTCTCACGAATGAACACTGAAGCTTTCTTT,CASSFSRMNTEAFF
14,TRBV10-3,TRBD1,.,TRBJ2-7,TGTGCCAGCCAACGGGACAGGGACTCCTACGAGCAGTACTTC,CASQRDRDSYEQYF